The 2 T cell receptor beta chains reported below all come from one sample, sequenced in a study of OX40 agonist ivuxolimab in advanced cancers. Method: immunoSEQ multiplex PCR; TCRdb's copy keeps in-frame clones and lacks some. Of about 91,000 clones detected, around 87% appear once; the ten largest clones hold about 4.7%. The sample was CD4+ or CD8+ T cells sorted from blood, taken in a trial of the OX40 agonist ivuxolimab. The receptor source for this set is an adult with an advanced solid tumor such as melanoma, head and neck, liver or kidney cancer.

V and J are TRBV6-5 and TRBJ2-3, with 7 bases matching TRBD2. V gave up 6 bases and J gave up 0 bases; unmatched junction bases: 6. The CDR3 runs 15 residues. Germline V CDR1 and CDR2: MNHEY, SVGAGI. This chain's CDR3 is CASSPGLPSTDTQYF. The CDR3 DNA is TGTGCCAGCAGCCCGGGACTACCTAGCACAGATACGCAGTATTTT.

The genes are TRBV7-2 and TRBJ1-5; 7 bases line up with TRBD1. Trimming removed 0 bases from V and 6 bases from J; junction bases left unmatched: 5. Germline CDR1 and CDR2: SGHTA and FQGNSA. The CDR3 covers 15 residues. The CDR3 spells CASSLAGQVRQPQHF. The CDR3 DNA is TGTGCCAGCAGCTTAGCAGGACAGGTTCGTCAGCCCCAGCATTTT.